This T cell receptor (beta chain) was captured by sequencing in a study of blood T cell repertoires in COVID-19. Study at large: The analysed material was cDNA or gDNA that came from T cells, B-cell-depleted T cells, or PBMCs.

Authors' data handling: Amplification with reference gene primers provided the estimates of nucleated cell counts. TCRdb keeps only in-frame clones here, not all; method: immunoSEQ multiplex PCR. V, J and clone size reflect that table, while D and trimming were determined from the DNA. The sample holds roughly 350,000 clones, around 85% seen once. V was pared by 9 bases and J by 4 bases, with 17 bases between. The germline gives CDR1 KGHDR, CDR2 SFDVKD. The length of the CDR3 is 14 residues. The source material was peripheral blood. The chain employs TRBV24-1 and TRBJ2-5, with D perhaps matching TRBD1 (5 bases). This receptor was obtained from a woman under 30 with acute or convalescent COVID-19. The CDR3 DNA is TGTGCCACCGCCCGACAGATCGCAGCAGAGACCCAGTACTTC. The encoded protein is CATARQIAAETQYF.